A single sample is the source of the 15 T cell receptor beta chains below, sequenced in a study of T cell repertoires in cytomegalovirus infection. TCRdb re-analysed the reads in MiXCR, keeping a single row per CDR3 protein. The table shows about 340,000 distinct CDR3 sequences, with around 29% occurring only once. Their antigens are not known. The source was cultured PBMCs, collected from culture after CMV antigen stimulation. The receptors were sampled from a human donor in good health (CMV status not recorded). Some clones in this sample may be carry-over from other donors' samples.

This clonotype was seen more than once but under ten times. The chain links TRBV12-3 or TRBV12-4 to TRBJ2-2; D remains ambiguous. V was trimmed by 6 bases and J by 3 bases, leaving 8 bases between them. CDR3 length equals 13 residues. DNA of the CDR3: TGTGCCAGCAGCCAACTGGACACCGGGGAGCTGTTTTTT. Translated: CASSQLDTGELFF.

V usage is TRBV6-1 and J usage is TRBJ2-7; a possible D gene is TRBD2 (6 bases). Germline V lookup: CDR1 MNHNS, CDR2 SASEGT. V gave up 8 bases and J gave up 4 bases, with 18 bases separating them. The CDR3 has 14 amino acids. The CDR3 DNA reads as TGTGCCAGCCGGCGGGGACGGGGGTTTTACGAGCAGTACTTC. Encoded protein: CASRRGRGFYEQYF.

The sample holds a few counts of this clonotype. V usage is TRBV4-2 and J usage is TRBJ1-4, with 9 bases fitting TRBD1. The CDR3 loop spans 15 amino acids. Germline V gives CDR1 LGHNA, CDR2 YNFKEQ. J lost 2 bases, V lost 3 bases, and 1 base had no gene match. The CDR3, as DNA: TGTGCCAGCAGCCAGACAGGGGGGACTAATGAAAAACTGTTTTTT. It codes for CASSQTGGTNEKLFF.

The chain combines TRBV15 with TRBJ2-3; D ambiguous. Germline V gene lookup returns CDR1 LNHNV and CDR2 YYDKDF (reference sequence). V lost 0 bases, J lost 9 bases, and 10 bases lay in between. CDR3 size: 13 residues. The CDR3 spells CATSRDRPETQYF. CDR3 nucleotide sequence: TGTGCCACCAGCAGAGATCGGCCGGAGACGCAGTATTTT. The entire variable domain, with the rest obtained from reference TRBV15 and TRBJ2-3, is as follows: DAMVIQNPRYQVTQFGKPVTLSCSQTLNHNVMYWYQQKSSQAPKLLFHYYDKDFNNEADTPDNFQSRRPNTSFCFLDIRSPGLGDTAMYLCATSRDRPETQYFGPGTRLTVL.

This clonotype was seen a handful of times. V gene TRBV7-6 combines with J gene TRBJ2-7; the match to TRBD1 covers 11 bases. V dropped 1 base and J dropped 9; count of bases not matched to a gene: 5. CDR1 SGHVS and CDR2 FNYEAQ come from the germline V gene. The CDR3 length is 14 residues. The CDR3 sequence is CASSLERDRGRQYF. Written as DNA, the CDR3 is TGTGCCAGCAGCTTAGAAAGGGACAGGGGGAGGCAGTACTTC.

The rearrangement joins TRBV2 to TRBJ2-5; a possible D gene is TRBD1 (5 bases). This CDR3 has 12 residues. In germline, CDR1 is SNHLY, CDR2 FYNNEI. Trimming took off 7 bases at V and 3 bases at J, with 9 bases between the two ends. The CDR3 reads CASKLTEETQYF. In DNA form, the CDR3 reads TGTGCCAGCAAGCTGACAGAAGAGACCCAGTACTTC.

This clonotype was seen many times. V usage is TRBV6-1 and J usage is TRBJ1-6; D may be TRBD1 (5 bases). The CDR3 is made up of 15 amino acids. Germline lookup yields CDR1 MNHNS and CDR2 SASEGT. V lost 0 bases, J lost 6 bases, and 9 bases lay in between. CDR3: CASSEAAGTNSPLHF. The CDR3 nucleotides read TGTGCCAGCAGTGAAGCAGCGGGGACTAATTCACCCCTCCACTTT.

This chain joins TRBV28 and TRBJ2-4; D perhaps matches TRBD1 (6 bases). The length of the CDR3 is 16 residues. Per germline, CDR1 MDHEN and CDR2 SYDVKM. V gave up 6 bases and J gave up 1 base, with 16 bases separating them. The CDR3 sequence is CASSLQGPGAKNIQYF. The CDR3 nucleotides read TGTGCCAGCAGCCTACAGGGACCGGGGGCCAAAAACATTCAGTACTTC.

This clonotype was recorded a few times. V gene TRBV18 combines with J gene TRBJ2-3; no definite D call. The CDR3 totals 15 residues. CDR1 and CDR2 from the germline V gene are KGHSH and LQKENI. V lost 2 bases to trimming and J lost 2 bases, with 11 bases between them. The CDR3 protein is CASSPSTASTDTQYF. The CDR3 nucleotides are TGTGCCAGCTCACCATCAACTGCATCCACAGATACGCAGTATTTT.

The rearrangement links TRBV20-1 to TRBJ1-2; TRBD1 matches 8 bases. V was clipped by 3 bases and J by 6 bases; unmatched bases: 6. Per germline, CDR1 DFQATT and CDR2 SNEGSKA (reference sequence). This CDR3 has 13 amino acids. Here the CDR3 reads CSARDRARHGYTF. The CDR3 DNA sequence: TGCAGTGCTAGGGACAGGGCTAGGCATGGCTACACCTTC.

This rearrangement joins TRBV12-3 or TRBV12-4 to TRBJ1-5; 7 bases are a match to TRBD1. V lost 7 bases and J lost 2; bases outside the gene matches: 5. The CDR3 has 14 amino acids. In nucleotides, the CDR3 is TGTGCCAGCAAACAGGGGAAGGGCAATCAGCCCCAGCATTTT. The encoded protein is CASKQGKGNQPQHF.

The V call is TRBV10-3, the J call TRBJ2-7; D remains unclear. In germline, CDR1 is ENHRY, CDR2 SYGVKD. The V and J ends lost 6 bases and 2 bases respectively, with 17 bases between them. The length of the CDR3 is 15 residues. The CDR3 DNA is TGTGCCATCAGCCGTGATCAGTGGAGTGCCTACGAGCAGTACTTC. Protein product: CAISRDQWSAYEQYF.

The V call is TRBV5-6, the J call TRBJ2-1; no definite D call. V lost 0 bases and J 5 bases, leaving 12 bases between the germline ends. Germline V gene data show CDR1 as SGHDT and CDR2 as YYEEEE. This CDR3 has 15 amino acids. The chain's CDR3 is CASSLVRYPHNEQFF. CDR3 sequence (DNA): TGTGCCAGCAGCTTGGTGAGGTATCCCCACAATGAGCAGTTCTTC.

The genes are TRBV7-8 and TRBJ2-3, with no clear D. There are 16 residues in the CDR3. The germline V gene has CDR1 SGHVS and CDR2 FQNEAQ. V lost 1 base, J lost 0 bases, and 11 bases lay in between. The CDR3 loop is CASSLGQRLSTDTQYF. CDR3 in DNA: TGTGCCAGCAGCTTAGGGCAGCGTCTTAGCACAGATACGCAGTATTTT.

This chain connects TRBV20-1 to TRBJ2-1, with 14 nucleotides matching TRBD2. Germline V gene data show CDR1 as DFQATT and CDR2 as SNEGSKA (reference sequence). The CDR3 is made up of 18 amino acids. V was clipped by 2 bases and J by 8 bases; unmatched bases: 14. CDR3 residues: CSARLQWTSGRFQDEQFF. The CDR3 DNA follows: TGCAGTGCTAGACTGCAATGGACTAGCGGGAGGTTTCAGGATGAGCAGTTCTTC.